This entry is about one T cell receptor (beta chain). This record comes from a study of cytomegalovirus exposure and HLA in healthy donors. Produced via immunoSEQ multiplex PCR; TCRdb's table is partial and in-frame only. The sample lists approximately 88,000 clones; around 96% were seen once. Germline-derived CDR1 and CDR2 are SNHLY and FYNNEI. The CDR3 totals 13 residues. Trimming took off 6 bases at V and 3 bases at J, with 11 bases between the two ends. The rearrangement links TRBV2 to TRBJ1-1, with D possibly TRBD1 on 6 matching bases. The specimen sequenced was PBMCs. The sequence derives from a woman under 30 in good health and CMV-seronegative. The CDR3 here is CASRLGQYTEAFF. The DNA for the CDR3 is TGTGCCAGCAGGTTAGGACAGTACACTGAAGCTTTCTTT.